This T cell receptor beta chain originates from a study of T cell responses to AZD1222 COVID-19 vaccine. Pooled together were second doses at about 4 or about 12 weeks. The CDR3 runs to 13 residues. Deletions cut 9 bases from V and 1 base from J, with 10 bases between. Germline assignment: CDR1 ENHRY and CDR2 SYGVKD. Study-wide results and caveats: Most donors were white British and more were female, and clonal diversity was possibly underestimated.

Method: immunoSEQ multiplex PCR; TCRdb's copy keeps in-frame clones and lacks some. The data hold around 130,000 clones, with around 87% observed a single time. As to this clone: What it binds is unknown.

This sequence joins TRBV10-3 and TRBJ1-5; D unclear. The specimen was peripheral blood, collected 28 days after the second AZD1222 dose. The sequence derives from an adult who received the AZD1222 COVID-19 vaccine. CDR3 in amino acids: CAISMGSNQPQHF. In DNA form, the CDR3 reads TGTGCCATATCAATGGGAAGCAATCAGCCCCAGCATTTT.